This T cell receptor beta chain was recovered during a study of shared clonotypes between healthy human individuals. Study observations and caveats: Only blood samples were collected, and tissue repertoires likely differ. In a few donors, about 5% of naive CD4 clonotypes appeared in common.

Concerning this clone: Its antigen is not known.

Investigators spread the genomic DNA of each subset evenly over several immunoSEQ plates. The method was immunoSEQ multiplex PCR; TCRdb's version includes in-frame clones alone and lacks a portion of them. The profile shows about 640,000 clones, more than 70% of them singletons. The sequenced sample consisted of memory CD4+ T cells sorted from blood. As for subset: CD45RA-negative fraction. This clonotype was obtained from a woman in her 30s in good health.

The CDR3 spells CASSSGQGWDTEAFF. CDR3 DNA: TGTGCCAGCAGTTCTGGACAGGGGTGGGACACTGAAGCTTTCTTT. The chain has TRBV28 and TRBJ1-1; TRBD1 aligns across 9 bases. V lost 4 bases, J lost 3 bases, and 6 bases stayed unmatched. CDR1 and CDR2 (germline): MDHEN, SYDVKM. The CDR3 is 15 amino acids.